The 24 T cell receptor beta chains given below trace back to one sample, sequenced in a study of post-analysis software for immune sequencing data. Notes on the study in general: The five TRBV segments detected at higher frequency in patients than in controls included TRBV5-6, TRBV5-1 and TRBV20-1.

Each TCR beta cDNA library carried unique molecular identifiers. MiXCR was run by TCRdb on the PCR reads, yielding one entry per CDR3 protein. The data show hundreds of thousands of distinct CDR3 sequences, 59% seen once. No antigen has been identified for these receptors. Sequencing used blood. These receptor sequences come from a girl under 10 years old with multiple sclerosis.

This clonotype came up once. The chain has TRBV5-1 and TRBJ1-1, with 9 bases fitting TRBD1. Germline values: CDR1 SGHRS, CDR2 YFSETQ. The CDR3 covers 15 residues. V lost 2 bases, J lost 0 bases, and 2 bases stayed unmatched. The CDR3 loop is CASSFGQGMNTEAFF. The DNA of the CDR3 is TGCGCCAGCAGCTTTGGACAGGGGATGAACACTGAAGCTTTCTTT.

The CDR3 reads CASSSGRVSYNEQFF. The DNA of the CDR3 is TGTGCCAGCAGTTCGGGCAGGGTGTCCTACAATGAGCAGTTCTTC. The V and J genes are TRBV12-3 or TRBV12-4 and TRBJ2-1; TRBD1 might be the D (5 bases). The V end lost 4 bases, the J end lost 1 base, and 11 bases lay between the germline ends. The CDR3 consists of 15 residues.

This clonotype was counted a few times. The chain recombines TRBV6-2 or TRBV6-3 with TRBJ2-6, with TRBD1 identical over 7 bases. In germline, CDR1 is MNHEY, CDR2 SVGEGT. V lost 5 bases to trimming and J lost 2 bases; unmatched junction nucleotides: 12. The CDR3 has 18 residues. The CDR3 spells CASSRRGGGLTGANVLTF. The CDR3 nucleotides are TGTGCCAGCAGTAGGAGAGGGGGCGGCTTGACTGGGGCCAACGTCCTGACTTTC.

The gene calls are TRBV7-2 and TRBJ1-6, with no clear D. Germline lookup yields CDR1 SGHTA and CDR2 FQGNSA. Trimming shortened V by 1 base and J by 0 bases, and 10 bases separated the two germline ends. The CDR3 runs 17 residues. CDR3 amino acids: CASSLVGRSSYNSPLHF. The CDR3 nucleotides read TGTGCCAGCAGCTTAGTAGGTCGGAGCTCCTATAATTCACCCCTCCACTTT.

This rearrangement joins TRBV24-1 to TRBJ2-1; 8 bases map to TRBD2. V lost 7 bases, J lost 5 bases, and 9 bases stayed unmatched. CDR1 and CDR2 (germline): KGHDR, SFDVKD. The CDR3 totals 15 residues. The CDR3 sequence: CATSDGGALDNEQFF. The DNA for the CDR3 is TGTGCCACCAGCGACGGGGGGGCCCTGGACAATGAGCAGTTCTTC.

In DNA form, the CDR3 reads TGTGCCAGCAGCTTGAGGGGCGAGGGACTAGCGGGACAAGAGACCCAGTACTTC. Its translation is CASSLRGEGLAGQETQYF. The V and J genes are TRBV5-6 and TRBJ2-5; 13 nucleotides line up with TRBD2. The CDR3 has 18 residues. Trimming removed 1 base from V and 2 bases from J; junction bases left unmatched: 8. In germline, CDR1 is SGHDT, CDR2 YYEEEE.

The chain carries TRBV7-2 and TRBJ2-1; 12 nucleotides match TRBD1. After removal of 5 bases from V and 7 bases from J, the junction contained 3 bases not matched to a gene. Germline lookup yields CDR1 SGHTA and CDR2 FQGNSA. This CDR3 is built from 14 residues. CDR3 in DNA: TGTGCCAGCAGCAGGGGACAGGGGGCTAATGAGCAGTTCTTC. It yields the protein CASSRGQGANEQFF.

The J gene is TRBJ2-4, the V gene TRBV5-1, with TRBD1 as a possible D gene (9 bases). The tail of the sequence fits TRBJ2-7 better, so the J call may be wrong. CDR3 length: 15 residues. Germline V gene sequence: CDR1 SGHRS, CDR2 YFSETQ. In nucleotides, the CDR3 is TGCGCCAGCAGTCGGGGGGGACAGGGATCCTACGAGCAGTACTTC. It specifies CASSRGGQGSYEQYF.

This CDR3 reads CASRRLAASSYNEQYF. The DNA of the CDR3 is TGTGCCAGCAGACGACTAGCGGCCAGCTCCTACAATGAGCAGTACTTC. The V call is TRBV12-3 or TRBV12-4, the J call TRBJ2-1, with 9 positions matching TRBD2. TRBJ2-7 matches the DNA end more closely, so the J call is doubtful. CDR3 length equals 16 residues.

The chain employs TRBV7-9 and TRBJ2-1; a possible D gene is TRBD2 (5 bases). The V gene's germline CDR1 is SEHNR and CDR2 FQNEAQ (reference sequence). V gave up 0 bases and J gave up 4 bases, with 10 bases separating them. This CDR3 region has 15 residues. This CDR3 is CASSLARANYNEQFF. In DNA, the CDR3 is TGTGCCAGCAGCTTAGCGCGGGCAAATTACAATGAGCAGTTCTTC. Variable domain in full (rest from reference TRBV7-9 and TRBJ2-1): DTGVSQNPRHKITKRGQNVTFRCDPISEHNRLYWYRQTLGQGPEFLTYFQNEAQLEKSRLLSDRFSAERPKGSFSTLEIQRTEQGDSAMYLCASSLARANYNEQFFGPGTRLTVL.

The rearrangement uses TRBV4-2 and TRBJ2-3; TRBD2 might be the D (6 bases). Germline assignment: CDR1 LGHNA and CDR2 YNFKEQ. Trimming left V 4 bases short and J 1 base short, with 9 bases between. This CDR3 is built from 14 residues. This chain's CDR3 is CASSRERGTDTQYF. CDR3 DNA sequence: TGTGCCAGCAGCCGAGAGCGGGGCACAGATACGCAGTATTTT.

The V and J genes are TRBV20-1 and TRBJ2-7, with unresolved D. The ends were cut back, 0 bases at V and 4 bases at J, with 22 bases in the middle. The CDR3 runs 17 residues. Germline assignment: CDR1 DFQATT and CDR2 SNEGSKA (reference sequence). The CDR3 nucleotides read TGCAGTGCTAGAGACCTCAGAGGACGACTGGGCAGGTACGAGCAGTACTTC. Translation gives CSARDLRGRLGRYEQYF.

This clonotype has only a few counts. This rearrangement joins TRBV20-1 to TRBJ2-1; D not resolved. The V end was cut by 5 bases, the J end by 4 bases, with 9 bases between. The germline V gene has CDR1 DFQATT and CDR2 SNEGSKA (reference sequence). The CDR3 covers 12 residues. The CDR3 DNA follows: TGCAGTGCTCCTGACGGGTACAATGAGCAGTTCTTC. Its protein product is CSAPDGYNEQFF.

This sequence joins TRBV20-1 and TRBJ2-4; 9 nucleotides agree with TRBD2. The CDR3 length is 17 residues. V shed 0 bases and J 1 base; nucleotides not matched to a gene: 7. Per germline, CDR1 DFQATT and CDR2 SNEGSKA (reference sequence). CDR3 sequence: CSARDSSGRRAKNIQYF. In DNA, the CDR3 is TGCAGTGCTAGAGATTCGAGCGGGAGGAGGGCCAAAAACATTCAGTACTTC.

The rearrangement joins TRBV7-2 to TRBJ2-1; 10 bases agree with TRBD2. V lost 1 base, J lost 7 bases, and 7 bases stayed unmatched. The CDR3 sequence is 16 residues long. The germline CDR1 and CDR2 sequences are SGHTA and FQGNSA. This CDR3 is CASSLVWSGGENEQFF. The CDR3 DNA reads as TGTGCCAGCAGCTTAGTTTGGAGCGGGGGGGAAAATGAGCAGTTCTTC.

This clonotype was observed a single time. J is TRBJ2-3 and V is TRBV6-2 or TRBV6-3, with 7 bases fitting TRBD2. Germline V CDR1 and CDR2: MNHEY, SVGEGT. This CDR3 is built from 16 residues. V lost 6 bases to trimming and J lost 8 bases; unmatched junction nucleotides: 17. The CDR3 DNA reads as TGTGCCAGCAGACCCCATACGAGTGCTCTAGCGGTTACGCAGTATTTT. It encodes CASRPHTSALAVTQYF.

This clonotype appeared a single time. The gene calls are TRBV5-1 and TRBJ1-2; 8 bases align to TRBD1. V lost 0 bases and J lost 4; bases outside the gene matches: 5. The CDR3 extends over 15 amino acids. From germline, CDR1 is SGHRS and CDR2 YFSETQ. CDR3 sequence: CASSLDGQGGYGYTF. CDR3 nucleotide sequence: TGCGCCAGCAGCTTGGATGGACAGGGTGGCTATGGCTACACCTTC.

The chain recombines TRBV5-5 with TRBJ2-7, with TRBD2 matching 11 bases. The V gene's germline CDR1 is SGHKS and CDR2 YYEKEE (reference sequence). The V gene end was trimmed by 6 bases and the J gene end by 0 bases; junction bases not matched to a gene: 5. This CDR3 contains 15 residues. In nucleotides, the CDR3 is TGTGCCAGCATGCCGGGACTAGCGGTCTCCTACGAGCAGTACTTC. It codes for CASMPGLAVSYEQYF.

This chain joins TRBV29-1 and TRBJ2-1, with 10 nucleotides matching TRBD1. The CDR3 runs to 14 residues. Losses at the gene ends were 3 bases for V and 7 bases for J; bases not matched to a gene: 6. CDR1 SQVTM and CDR2 ANQGSEA come from the germline V gene. The CDR3 DNA sequence: TGCAGCGTTGAGAGGACAGGGGGGAATAATGAGCAGTTCTTC. Residues: CSVERTGGNNEQFF.

The genes are TRBV24-1 and TRBJ2-3; 8 bases align to TRBD1. The J segment lost 3 bases and the V segment lost 4 bases, leaving 8 bases of the junction unmatched. Germline V CDR1 and CDR2: KGHDR, SFDVKD. The CDR3 is made up of 16 amino acids. CDR3 protein: CATSDTDRVATDTQYF. DNA of the CDR3: TGTGCCACCAGTGACACGGACAGGGTAGCTACAGATACGCAGTATTTT.

The J gene is TRBJ2-6, the V gene TRBV6-1, with 12 bases lining up with TRBD2. This CDR3 has 17 amino acids. V lost 4 bases and J lost 2; bases outside the gene matches: 3. The germline V gene encodes CDR1 MNHNS and CDR2 SASEGT. As DNA, the CDR3 is TGTGCCAGCAGTGGACTAGCGGGGGTAGCTGGGGCCAACGTCCTGACTTTC. Its protein product is CASSGLAGVAGANVLTF.

The gene calls are TRBV9 and TRBJ2-3, with D possibly being TRBD2 (6 bases). V gave up 0 bases and J gave up 6 bases, with 17 bases separating them. The germline V gene has CDR1 SGDLS and CDR2 YYNGEE. The CDR3 is made up of 16 amino acids. The chain's CDR3 is CASSVGLREKDDTQYF. The DNA of the CDR3 is TGTGCCAGCAGCGTAGGTCTCCGGGAGAAGGATGATACGCAGTATTTT.

There are many counts of this clonotype. J is TRBJ2-3 and V is TRBV7-3, with 13 nucleotides matching TRBD2. This CDR3 comprises 17 residues. With 5 bases clipped from V and 5 bases from J, the junction kept 10 bases outside the gene matches. Germline V gives CDR1 SGHTA, CDR2 FQGTGA. CDR3 DNA: TGTGCCAGCAGCCCTACCCGGACTAGCGGGAGTCGAGATACGCAGTATTTT. It translates to CASSPTRTSGSRDTQYF.

This clonotype was seen only a few times. The chain combines TRBV10-3 with TRBJ1-2; D is unclear. CDR1 is ENHRY, CDR2 SYGVKD, per germline. The CDR3 consists of 14 residues. Trimming took off 3 bases at V and 4 bases at J, with 12 bases between the two ends. In DNA, the CDR3 is TGTGCCATCAGTGAAGTCGGTGGTATCTATGGCTACACCTTC. It codes for CAISEVGGIYGYTF.